This is a list of T cell receptor beta chains from one sample in a study of OX40 agonist ivuxolimab in advanced cancers. The table came from immunoSEQ multiplex PCR; TCRdb's copy has only in-frame clones and leaves some out. The table shows about 73,000 clones, with about nine tenths occurring only once. This specimen consisted of CD4+ or CD8+ T cells sorted from blood, obtained in a trial of the OX40 agonist ivuxolimab. These receptors were obtained from an adult with an advanced solid tumor such as melanoma, head and neck, liver or kidney cancer. The CDR3 runs from the conserved cysteine through the conserved F or W. The D gene is left open where the match is weak. A clone size is listed for some rows: how often the clone was seen (once, few, many), or a class if it is expanded.

clone_size j_call d_call v_call cdr3_length cdr3_nt cdr3_aa
. TRBJ2-3 . TRBV2 13 TGTGCCAGCAGCCCGGGGGCGGGGGATACGCAGTATTTT CASSPGAGDTQYF
. TRBJ2-1 TRBD2 TRBV9 14 TGTGCCAGCAGCGGAGCTACTAGCGCCAATGAGCAGTTCTTC CASSGATSANEQFF
. TRBJ1-5 . TRBV30 14 TGTGCCTCCCGCAACATTGAAGGGAATCAGCCCCAGCATTTT CASRNIEGNQPQHF
. TRBJ2-1 . TRBV9 14 TGTGCCAGCAGCCCACAAGACTACCACAATGAGCAGTTCTTC CASSPQDYHNEQFF
. TRBJ2-1 TRBD2 TRBV2 17 TGTGCCAGCAGTAGACTAGCGGGGGGCCTCTTATACAATGAGCAGTTCTTC CASSRLAGGLLYNEQFF
. TRBJ1-6 . TRBV5-1 13 TGCGCCAGCAGTAGCGGACGTAATTCACCCCTCCACTTT CASSSGRNSPLHF
. TRBJ2-3 TRBD2 TRBV5-8 16 TGTGCCAGCAGCTTGTCCGCGGGAGCGGGGGGAGATACGCAGTATTTT CASSLSAGAGGDTQYF
few TRBJ2-1 TRBD2 TRBV5-1 14 TGCGCCAGCAGCTTGACTAGCGGGAGGAATGAGCAGTTCTTC CASSLTSGRNEQFF
. TRBJ2-1 . TRBV6-6 12 TGTGCCAGCAGTCCCGGGAACAATGAGCAGTTCTTC CASSPGNNEQFF
. TRBJ2-7 TRBD1 TRBV6-5 14 TGTGCCAGCAGAACGACAGGGTCGTCCTACGAGCAGTACTTC CASRTTGSSYEQYF
. TRBJ1-2 . TRBV11-2 15 TGTGCCAGCAGCCCGATCCGGGACTCCTGGGATGGCTACACCTTC CASSPIRDSWDGYTF
. TRBJ2-5 . TRBV19 16 TGTGCCAGTAGTACCCTCGGGGTTGCGGGGCAAGAGACCCAGTACTTC CASSTLGVAGQETQYF
. TRBJ2-2 . TRBV28 13 TGTGCCAGCACCTCCGCGAACACCGGGGAGCTGTTTTTT CASTSANTGELFF
few TRBJ1-1 . TRBV5-1 13 TGCGCCAGCAGCATGACCCGAGGGACTGAAGCTTTCTTT CASSMTRGTEAFF
. TRBJ2-2 TRBD2 TRBV7-6 17 TGTGCCAGCAGCTCAAGCGGGGTTAAGGACCTATCCGGGGAGCTGTTTTTT CASSSSGVKDLSGELFF
. TRBJ1-5 . TRBV23-1 15 TGCGCCAGCAGCGGACGCAACTATAGCAATCAGCCCCAGCATTTT CASSGRNYSNQPQHF
. TRBJ2-3 TRBD2 TRBV7-6 15 TGTGCCAGCAGCTTAGGGACTAGCGGCACAGATACGCAGTATTTT CASSLGTSGTDTQYF
. TRBJ1-1 TRBD1 TRBV19 14 TGTGCCAGTAGTTTCCGGACAGGGAACACTGAAGCTTTCTTT CASSFRTGNTEAFF
. TRBJ1-2 . TRBV9 14 TGTGCCAGCAGCGTAGAGGGCTTTAACTATGGCTACACCTTC CASSVEGFNYGYTF
few TRBJ1-1 . TRBV6-1 14 TGTGCCAGCAGGAGACGCGAGCAGGACACTGAAGCTTTCTTT CASRRREQDTEAFF
. TRBJ2-7 . TRBV13 13 TGTGCCAGCAGCTTAGTCAACAACTACGAGCAGTACTTC CASSLVNNYEQYF
. TRBJ2-1 . TRBV29-1 15 TGCAGCGTTGAACTCACGAGGGAGCGCTACAATGAGCAGTTCTTC CSVELTRERYNEQFF
. TRBJ1-2 TRBD1 TRBV25-1 15 TGTGCCAGCAGTCCGACGACAGGGCGGATTTATGGCTACACCTTC CASSPTTGRIYGYTF
. TRBJ2-3 TRBD1 TRBV4-1 16 TGCGCCAGCAGCCAAGATTTACAGGGGGGCCCAGATACGCAGTATTTT CASSQDLQGGPDTQYF
once TRBJ2-3 TRBD1 TRBV7-9 14 TGTGCCAGCAGCTTCGACAGGGCAGGGGATACGCAGTATTTT CASSFDRAGDTQYF
. TRBJ1-2 . TRBV11-2 14 TGTGCCAGCAGCCTTGGGGGGCCTAACTATGGCTACACCTTC CASSLGGPNYGYTF
. TRBJ2-7 . TRBV20-1 11 TGCAGTGCCCGTTTAGCCTACGAGCAGTACTTC CSARLAYEQYF
. TRBJ1-5 . TRBV28 15 TGTGCCACCCGGTCCAGCATTAATAGCAATCAGCCCCAGCATTTT CATRSSINSNQPQHF
. TRBJ1-6 . TRBV7-9 13 TGTGCCAGCGGGCCAGGGGCTGATTCACCCCTCCACTTT CASGPGADSPLHF
. TRBJ2-7 . TRBV11-2 12 TGTGCCAGCAGCTTAGGTCGTAGCGAGCAGTACTTC CASSLGRSEQYF
few TRBJ1-1 . TRBV2 14 TGTGCCAGCAGTGAGGCGACAGTACGGGCTGAAGCTTTCTTT CASSEATVRAEAFF
. TRBJ2-2 TRBD2 TRBV4-1 19 TGCGCCAGCAGCCAAGGGTTATTCGGACTAGCGGAGAACACCGGGGAGCTGTTTTTT CASSQGLFGLAENTGELFF
. TRBJ1-1 . TRBV7-8 15 TGTGCCAGCAGCCAGTCGCGGCACTCGAACACTGAAGCTTTCTTT CASSQSRHSNTEAFF
. TRBJ1-2 TRBD1 TRBV6-5 16 TGTGCCAGCAGTTACTCGAGGGGAGGGGGCTACTATGGCTACACCTTC CASSYSRGGGYYGYTF
. TRBJ2-3 TRBD2 TRBV12-5 17 TGTGCTAGTGGTCATCGGGGACTAGCGGATTTTCGGGATACGCAGTATTTT CASGHRGLADFRDTQYF
. TRBJ2-1 . TRBV5-1 15 TGCGCCAGCAGCCCCCCCATGGGGACCTACAATGAGCAGTTCTTC CASSPPMGTYNEQFF
. TRBJ2-6 . TRBV5-1 18 TGCGCCAGCAGCTTGGATAATTCCGACAGGACTGGGGCCAACGTCCTGACTTTC CASSLDNSDRTGANVLTF
. TRBJ2-6 . TRBV28 14 TGTGCCAGCACCGTGGGCGCTGGGGCCAACGTCCTGACTTTC CASTVGAGANVLTF
. TRBJ1-6 TRBD1 TRBV5-8 15 TGTGCCAGCAGCTTGGAGGGACAGACTAATTCACCCCTCCACTTT CASSLEGQTNSPLHF
. TRBJ2-4 . TRBV16 12 TGTGCCAGCAGCCACGCCCGAAACATTCAGTACTTC CASSHARNIQYF
. TRBJ1-4 TRBD1 TRBV27 14 TGTGCCAGCAGCCCGACAGGGACCTATGAAAAACTGTTTTTT CASSPTGTYEKLFF
. TRBJ2-3 . TRBV5-6 15 TGTGCCAGCAGCTTGTACAGAATAAGCACAGATACGCAGTATTTT CASSLYRISTDTQYF
. TRBJ2-3 . TRBV7-6 13 TGTGCCAGCAGCTTAGCGGCCGGAGATACGCAGTATTTT CASSLAAGDTQYF
few TRBJ1-1 . TRBV19 15 TGTGCCAGTAGTATCACGGGCCCCCGGGACACTGAAGCTTTCTTT CASSITGPRDTEAFF
. TRBJ2-3 TRBD1 TRBV28 17 TGTGCCAGCAGTCGACAGGGGACAATTACTAGCACAGATACGCAGTATTTT CASSRQGTITSTDTQYF
once TRBJ2-7 TRBD1 TRBV5-1 15 TGCGCCAGCAGCCGGGCGGGACAGGGAGAGAACGAGCAGTACTTC CASSRAGQGENEQYF
. TRBJ2-3 TRBD2 TRBV4-1 17 TGCGCCAGCAGCCCCCGCCATACTAGCGGGAATTCTAATACGCAGTATTTT CASSPRHTSGNSNTQYF
. TRBJ2-3 TRBD2 TRBV5-1 16 TGCGCCAGCAGCTGGGGGACTAGCAGCTACACAGATACGCAGTATTTT CASSWGTSSYTDTQYF
. TRBJ2-7 . TRBV20-1 11 TGCAGTGCTAGAGATCTCTACGAGCAGTACTTC CSARDLYEQYF
. TRBJ1-2 . TRBV6-6 12 TGTGCCAGCAGCCTAGACACTGATGGCTACACCTTC CASSLDTDGYTF
once TRBJ1-3 . TRBV5-6 17 TGTGCCAGCAGCTTTAAAGTTTTCGCGAGCTCTGGAAACACCATATATTTT CASSFKVFASSGNTIYF
few TRBJ1-2 TRBD1 TRBV7-6 14 TGTGCCAGCAGTCGCGGGTCAGACAGGGATGGCTACACCTTC CASSRGSDRDGYTF
. TRBJ2-5 TRBD2 TRBV19 13 TGTGCCAGTAGTATAGCCGGGAGGGGGACCCAGTACTTC CASSIAGRGTQYF